Following are 17 T cell receptor beta chains from one sample sequenced in a study of lymphopenia after photon versus proton radiotherapy. Here immunoSEQ multiplex PCR was the method, and the copy in TCRdb shows in-frame clones only, minus some. Here the sample spans approximately 30,000 clones, around 85% being singletons. The specimen was peripheral blood, collected from a patient treated with photon-based radiotherapy. All receptors come from a man between 50 and 59 years old with gastric cancer.

This clone was found once. J is TRBJ2-7 and V is TRBV6-1; D tentatively reads TRBD1 or TRBD2 (6 bases each). V was trimmed by 10 bases and J by 4 bases, leaving 17 bases between them. The CDR3 loop spans 13 amino acids. Germline CDR1 and CDR2: MNHNS and SASEGT. The CDR3 nucleotides are TGTGCCATAGGAGCCGGGGGCGGGTACGAGCAGTACTTC. Translated: CAIGAGGGYEQYF.

The chain carries TRBV10-2 and TRBJ2-7; 11 bases are shared with TRBD2. CDR3 length equals 15 residues. From germline, CDR1 is WSHSY and CDR2 SAAADI. Trimming cost V 5 bases and J 2 bases; bases outside gene matches: 5. The CDR3: CASSSRLAGTYEQYV. DNA of the CDR3: TGCGCCAGCAGTTCGAGACTAGCGGGGACCTACGAGCAGTACGTC.

This chain joins TRBV21-1 and TRBJ2-7; the table gives TRBD2 as D, unverified against the DNA. TRBV21-1 is designated a pseudogene. CDR3 length: 15 amino acids. The CDR3: CASSKTVIAGCEQYV. The CDR3 coding sequence is TGTGCCAGCAGCAAAACGGTTATAGCGGGGTGCGAGCAGTACGTC.

This chain uses TRBV19 with TRBJ1-2; the D gene is possibly TRBD1 (6 bases). The CDR3 has 15 amino acids. CDR1 and CDR2 (germline): LNHDA, SQIVND (reference sequence). Trimming removed 7 bases from V and 1 base from J, with 16 bases in between. The CDR3 nucleotides are TGTGCCAGTAATTCGTGGACAGCCCTTAACTATGGCTACACCTTC. This sequence encodes CASNSWTALNYGYTF.

This chain connects TRBV19 to TRBJ2-1; D ambiguous. This CDR3 contains 13 residues. Germline lookup yields CDR1 LNHDA and CDR2 SQIVND (reference sequence). V was shortened by 3 bases and J by 9 bases, with 12 bases between the two germline ends. The CDR3 is CASSIGGEGEQFF. CDR3 sequence (DNA): TGTGCCAGTAGTATTGGTGGTGAAGGTGAGCAGTTCTTC.

The chain couples TRBV19 to TRBJ2-3; D is unclear. The germline V gene encodes CDR1 LNHDA and CDR2 SQIVND (reference sequence). Trimming shortened V by 1 base and J by 2 bases, and 7 bases separated the two germline ends. CDR3 length: 14 amino acids. The CDR3 loop is CASSIVKNTDTQYF. CDR3 DNA: TGTGCCAGTAGTATAGTTAAAAACACAGATACGCAGTATTTT.

The J gene is TRBJ2-1, the V gene TRBV6-5; TRBD1 matches 7 bases. The V gene's germline CDR1 is MNHEY and CDR2 SVGAGI. V lost 4 bases, J lost 3 bases, and 9 bases stayed unmatched. The CDR3 has 16 amino acids. Here the CDR3 reads CASSFLGTVHYNEQFF. CDR3 sequence (DNA): TGTGCCAGCAGTTTCCTAGGGACAGTCCACTACAATGAGCAGTTCTTC.

The chain combines TRBV5-6 with TRBJ1-2, with TRBD1 matching 8 bases. The CDR3 totals 13 residues. V trimming: 1 base; J trimming: 8 bases; junction bases outside the gene matches: 4. Germline CDR1 reads SGHDT; CDR2 reads YYEEEE. This chain's CDR3 is CASSLSDRGGYTF. The CDR3, as DNA: TGTGCCAGCAGCTTGAGTGACAGGGGCGGCTACACCTTC.

V and J are TRBV6-5 and TRBJ2-3, with TRBD1 matching 8 bases. With 5 bases clipped from V and 2 bases from J, the junction kept 3 bases outside the gene matches. The CDR3 is 14 amino acids. Germline CDR1 reads MNHEY; CDR2 reads SVGAGI. Here the CDR3 reads CASSATGDTDTQYF. The CDR3 region has the DNA TGTGCCAGCAGTGCGACAGGGGACACAGATACGCAGTATTTT.

The chain uses TRBV27 and TRBJ2-5; tentative D call: TRBD2 (5 bases). The length of the CDR3 is 14 residues. Germline loops: CDR1 MNHEY, CDR2 SMNVEV (reference sequence). V lost 6 bases and J 2 bases, leaving 13 bases between the germline ends. The CDR3 loop reads CASRPWRAQETQYF. CDR3 in DNA: TGTGCCAGCAGGCCTTGGCGGGCTCAAGAGACCCAGTACTTC.

The chain couples TRBV9 to TRBJ2-5, with 7 bases that match TRBD2. Germline V gene sequence: CDR1 SGDLS, CDR2 YYNGEE. The junction had 3 bases not matched to a gene; V was cut back by 0 bases and J by 4 bases. The CDR3 sequence is 14 residues long. Written as DNA, the CDR3 is TGTGCCAGCAGCGTAGGGTGGACTAGAGAGACCCAGTACTTC. Encoded protein: CASSVGWTRETQYF. Using reference TRBV9 and TRBJ2-5 for the parts outside the CDR3, the full variable domain is DSGVTQTPKHLITATGQRVTLRCSPRSGDLSVYWYQQSLDQGLQFLIQYYNGEERAKGNILERFSAQQFPDLHSELNLSSLELGDSALYFCASSVGWTRETQYFGPGTRLLVL.

Points on this clone: The sample carries other DNA sequences with the same CDR3. The J gene is TRBJ1-5, the V gene TRBV5-1, with D maybe TRBD1 (6 bases). The CDR3 is 15 amino acids. The germline V gene encodes CDR1 SGHRS and CDR2 YFSETQ. Trimming shortened V by 4 bases and J by 2 bases, and 13 bases separated the two germline ends. CDR3 sequence (DNA): TGCGCCAGCAGCCTAAACGGGGGCGGCAATCAGCCCCAGCATTTT. Amino acid sequence: CASSLNGGGNQPQHF. The variable domain in full, completed from reference TRBV5-1 and TRBJ1-5, reads KAGVTQTPRYLIKTRGQQVTLSCSPISGHRSVSWYQQTPGQGLQFLFEYFSETQRNKGNFPGRFSGRQFSNSRSEMNVSTLELGDSALYLCASSLNGGGNQPQHFGDGTRLSIL.

This clone was counted a single time. V and J are TRBV5-6 and TRBJ2-2; TRBD1 is a possible D gene (5 bases). V gave up 0 bases and J gave up 6 bases, with 12 bases separating them. Germline CDR1 reads SGHDT; CDR2 reads YYEEEE. This CDR3 has 15 residues. The CDR3 nucleotides are TGTGCCAGCAGCTTGGCCTTGGACACGTCCGGGGAGCTGTTTTTT. Translation gives CASSLALDTSGELFF. The full variable domain, its missing parts supplied by reference TRBV5-6 and TRBJ2-2, is DAGVTQSPTHLIKTRGQQVTLRCSPKSGHDTVSWYQQALGQGPQFIFQYYEEEERQRGNFPDRFSGHQFPNYSSELNVNALLLGDSALYLCASSLALDTSGELFFGEGSRLTVL.

This clone occurred a few times. The V call is TRBV7-9, the J call TRBJ2-3; D could derive from TRBD1 or TRBD2 (5 bases each). The germline CDR1 and CDR2 sequences are SEHNR and FQNEAQ (reference sequence). The germline V and J ends were trimmed by 1 base and 4 bases, with 21 bases remaining between them. The length of the CDR3 is 18 residues. The CDR3 loop reads CASSLVKSGTKGADTQYF. As DNA, the CDR3 is TGTGCCAGCAGCTTAGTCAAATCGGGGACCAAGGGCGCAGATACGCAGTATTTT.

In its sample, this clone was seen once. The gene calls are TRBV2 and TRBJ2-7; possibly TRBD1 for D (6 bases). The ends were cut back, 8 bases at V and 3 bases at J, with 20 bases in the middle. Germline CDR1 and CDR2: SNHLY and FYNNEI. This CDR3 region has 15 residues. CDR3 region: CASGPGAQLDYEQYV. CDR3 DNA: TGTGCCAGCGGCCCAGGGGCCCAATTAGACTACGAGCAGTACGTC.

V is TRBV5-1 and J is TRBJ2-7, with a possible D match to TRBD1 (7 bases). Germline CDR1 and CDR2: SGHRS and YFSETQ. Trimming cost V 4 bases and J 2 bases, with 13 bases left between them. This CDR3 spans 14 amino acids. CDR3 region: CASSPQGGPYEQYV. In nucleotides, the CDR3 is TGCGCCAGCAGCCCCCAGGGGGGACCCTACGAGCAGTACGTC.

The genes are TRBV5-1 and TRBJ2-5; D not certain. The V end was cut by 0 bases, the J end by 6 bases, with 12 bases between. CDR1 is SGHRS and CDR2 is YFSETQ in the germline V gene. The CDR3 extends over 14 amino acids. For the CDR3, the DNA is TGCGCCAGCAGCTTGGCCTTAGCTCCGAAGACCCAGTACTTC. Its translation is CASSLALAPKTQYF.